These 32 T cell receptor beta chains came from one sample sequenced in a study of blood T cell repertoires in COVID-19. The data were produced by immunoSEQ multiplex PCR, yet TCRdb's version contains in-frame clones alone and is incomplete. This table has 200,000 to 250,000 clones, about nine tenths appearing once. The sequenced material came from peripheral blood. The receptors stem from a woman between 50 and 59 years old with acute or convalescent COVID-19.

This clone was seen more than once but under ten times. The chain employs TRBV6-2 or TRBV6-3 and TRBJ2-1; 7 bases fit TRBD2. Germline V lookup: CDR1 MNHEY, CDR2 SVGEGT. The trim removed 0 bases at V and 3 bases at J, leaving 8 bases unmatched. The length of the CDR3 is 17 residues. The CDR3 protein is CASSYSPPSGIYNEQFF. In DNA, the CDR3 is TGTGCCAGCAGTTACTCCCCCCCTAGCGGCATCTACAATGAGCAGTTCTTC.

The rearrangement uses TRBV24-1 and TRBJ1-3; D gene unclear. The CDR3 is 13 residues long. Germline values: CDR1 KGHDR, CDR2 SFDVKD. V was clipped by 5 bases and J by 2 bases, with 6 bases between them. The CDR3 reads CATSVTAGNTIYF. The CDR3, as DNA: TGTGCCACCAGTGTTACAGCTGGAAACACCATATATTTT.

The CDR3 loop reads CASSIGQGRGSNQPQHF. For the CDR3, the DNA is TGTGCCAGTAGTATAGGTCAAGGGCGGGGAAGCAATCAGCCCCAGCATTTT. This sequence joins TRBV19 and TRBJ1-5; D is undetermined. Trimming pared 1 base from V and 1 base from J, leaving 14 bases between. Germline CDR1 and CDR2: LNHDA and SQIVND (reference sequence). The CDR3 consists of 17 residues.

The rearrangement links TRBV6-5 to TRBJ1-6, with unresolved D. V lost 6 bases and J 1 base, leaving 7 bases between the germline ends. This CDR3 spans 14 amino acids. Germline lookup yields CDR1 MNHEY and CDR2 SVGAGI. The CDR3 DNA reads TGTGCCAGCAGGACGGGGTCCTATAATTCACCCCTCCACTTT. As protein: CASRTGSYNSPLHF.

Regarding this clone: This could be a read error, since a much larger clone is one nucleotide away. The genes are TRBV3-1 (or the pseudogene TRBV3-2) and TRBJ1-6; TRBD1 matches at 9 bases. The germline V gene has CDR1 LGHDT and CDR2 YNNKEL (reference sequence). The CDR3 runs to 15 residues. Trimming took 4 bases from V and 5 from J; bases not matched to a gene: 3. CDR3 region: CASSPRDRDNSPLHF. In DNA form, the CDR3 reads TGTGCCAGCAGCCCCCGGGACAGGGATAATTCACCCCTCCACTTT.

This clone was found once. The chain has TRBV24-1 and TRBJ2-2; 7 bases align to TRBD2. The length of the CDR3 is 12 residues. Germline lookup yields CDR1 KGHDR and CDR2 SFDVKD. J gave up 7 bases and V 5 bases, and 0 bases lay outside the gene matches. DNA of the CDR3: TGTGCCACCAGTGCGGGGGGCGGGGAGCTGTTTTTT. Its protein product is CATSAGGGELFF.

This sequence joins TRBV19 and TRBJ2-7, with 8 nucleotides matching TRBD1. Germline loops: CDR1 LNHDA, CDR2 SQIVND (reference sequence). This CDR3 is 13 amino acids long. J gave up 4 bases and V 10 bases, and 9 bases lay outside the gene matches. The CDR3 sequence is CATNHRGSYEQYF. DNA for the CDR3: TGTGCCACCAACCACAGGGGGTCTTACGAGCAGTACTTC.

The rearrangement uses TRBV5-1 and TRBJ2-1; TRBD2 aligns across 13 bases. The CDR3 is 15 residues long. Germline trimming cut 2 bases from V and 6 bases from J; bases unmatched to any gene: 2. Germline V lookup: CDR1 SGHRS, CDR2 YFSETQ. The CDR3 sequence is CASSLWTSGSNEQFF. The CDR3, as DNA: TGCGCCAGCAGCTTATGGACTAGCGGGAGCAATGAGCAGTTCTTC.

The V call is TRBV19, the J call TRBJ2-5; 7 bases agree with TRBD1. The CDR3 has 15 amino acids. V was pared by 2 bases and J by 5 bases, with 8 bases of the junction left unmatched. The V gene's germline CDR1 is LNHDA and CDR2 SQIVND (reference sequence). The CDR3 nucleotides read TGTGCCAGTAGTATAATTGGGCAGACAGGGGAGACCCAGTACTTC. Translation: CASSIIGQTGETQYF.

The chain links TRBV5-1 to TRBJ2-2, with TRBD2 matching 7 bases. Germline CDR1 is SGHRS and CDR2 is YFSETQ. The CDR3 runs to 16 residues. The V gene end was trimmed by 6 bases and the J gene end by 2 bases; junction bases not matched to a gene: 10. In DNA form, the CDR3 reads TGCGCCAGCACCTACGCCGGGACTACCAACACCGGGGAGCTGTTTTTT. It codes for CASTYAGTTNTGELFF.

CDR3 sequence (DNA): TGTGCCAGCAGCTTAGAAGGGACTAGCGTCCCCAATGAGCAGTTCTTC. Translating gives CASSLEGTSVPNEQFF. The chain links TRBV11-3 to TRBJ2-1, with 10 positions matching TRBD2. V lost 0 bases to trimming and J lost 6 bases; unmatched junction nucleotides: 5. The CDR3 has 16 residues. Germline-derived CDR1 and CDR2 are SGHNT and YENEEA.

This chain joins TRBV3-1 (or the pseudogene TRBV3-2) and TRBJ2-5; 9 nucleotides line up with TRBD1. Trimming took 10 bases from V and 5 from J; bases not matched to a gene: 11. Germline-derived CDR1 and CDR2 are LGHDT and YNNKEL (reference sequence). There are 14 residues in the CDR3. This CDR3 is CANLVGQGAETQYF. The CDR3 DNA reads as TGTGCCAACCTGGTGGGACAGGGTGCGGAGACCCAGTACTTC.

In DNA form, the CDR3 reads TGTGCCAGTAGCCGAGGAGACAGGGATGAGGGTCAGCCCCAGCATTTT. Translated, it gives CASSRGDRDEGQPQHF. J is TRBJ1-5 and V is TRBV19; TRBD1 matches 7 bases. Trimming at V came to 6 bases and at J to 6 bases, leaving 14 bases not matched to a gene. CDR3 size: 16 residues. The germline gives CDR1 LNHDA, CDR2 SQIVND (reference sequence).

The J gene is TRBJ2-7, the V gene TRBV19; 8 bases map to TRBD1. After removal of 3 bases from V and 6 bases from J, the junction contained 10 bases not matched to a gene. Germline values: CDR1 LNHDA, CDR2 SQIVND (reference sequence). CDR3 length equals 15 residues. The CDR3 region has the DNA TGTGCCAGTAGTATGGGACAGGTTGTATGGGCCGAGCAGTACTTC. Translation: CASSMGQVVWAEQYF. Drawing the rest from reference TRBV19 and TRBJ2-7, the complete variable domain is DGGITQSPKYLFRKEGQNVTLSCEQNLNHDAMYWYRQDPGQGLRLIYYSQIVNDFQKGDIAEGYSVSREKKESFPLTVTSAQKNPTAFYLCASSMGQVVWAEQYFGPGTRLTVT.

This rearrangement joins TRBV7-8 to TRBJ2-7; D may be TRBD2 (5 bases). Trimming pared 1 base from V and 6 bases from J, leaving 13 bases between. Per the germline V gene, CDR1 is SGHVS and CDR2 is FQNEAQ. This CDR3 contains 14 residues. The CDR3 reads CASSLERVVVEQYF. CDR3 DNA sequence: TGTGCCAGCAGCTTAGAGAGGGTGGTAGTCGAGCAGTACTTC.

V is TRBV11-2 and J is TRBJ2-1; D is undetermined. This CDR3 is 10 amino acids long. CDR1 and CDR2 from the germline V gene are SGHAT and FQNNGV. The V gene lost 3 bases and the J gene lost 9 bases, with 3 bases spanning the gap. In DNA, the CDR3 is TGTGCCAGCAGCTTTAGTGAGCAGTTCTTC. It translates to CASSFSEQFF.

The V and J genes are TRBV6-1 and TRBJ1-6, with D perhaps matching TRBD1 (5 bases). The CDR3 loop spans 16 amino acids. Germline-derived CDR1 and CDR2 are MNHNS and SASEGT. The germline V and J ends were trimmed by 3 bases and 2 bases, with 11 bases remaining between them. For the CDR3, the DNA is TGTGCCAGCAGTGATGGGGCATCGACCTATAATTCACCCCTCCACTTT. It translates to CASSDGASTYNSPLHF.

The chain carries TRBV30 and TRBJ2-7; a possible D gene is TRBD2 (5 bases). The V gene lost 1 base and the J gene lost 2 bases, with 9 bases spanning the gap. CDR1 is GTSNPN, CDR2 SVGIG, per germline (reference sequence). The CDR3 is 13 residues long. The DNA of the CDR3 is TGTGCCTGGAGTGGGAGGATTACCTACGAGCAGTACTTC. Amino acids: CAWSGRITYEQYF.

This clone was recorded once. The V and J genes are TRBV7-9 and TRBJ1-2; possibly TRBD1 for D (6 bases). Trimming took 5 bases from V and 3 from J, leaving 10 bases between them. The V gene's germline CDR1 is SEHNR and CDR2 FQNEAQ (reference sequence). CDR3 length: 13 residues. The CDR3 DNA follows: TGTGCCAGCAGCCTCAAGGGGGACTATGGCTACACCTTC. This gives the protein CASSLKGDYGYTF.

This sequence joins TRBV19 and TRBJ1-3; 7 bases fit TRBD1. V lost 3 bases and J lost 3; bases outside the gene matches: 5. The CDR3 length is 15 residues. Germline CDR1 reads LNHDA; CDR2 reads SQIVND (reference sequence). The CDR3 DNA follows: TGTGCCAGTAGTATCAACAGGGGCAATGGAAACACCATATATTTT. Residues: CASSINRGNGNTIYF.

The chain combines TRBV5-1 with TRBJ1-1; TRBD1 might be the D (5 bases). Trimming removed 2 bases at V and 7 bases at J, with 15 bases between. Germline CDR1 and CDR2: SGHRS and YFSETQ. The CDR3 totals 14 residues. The CDR3 here is CASSFRQGGLEAFF. In nucleotides, the CDR3 is TGCGCCAGCAGCTTTAGGCAGGGAGGGCTTGAAGCTTTCTTT.

This rearrangement joins TRBV7-6 to TRBJ1-6, with 7 bases that match TRBD1. Looked up from germline, CDR1 is SGHVS and CDR2 is FNYEAQ. CDR3 length: 14 amino acids. With 5 bases clipped from V and 6 bases from J, the junction kept 4 bases outside the gene matches. The CDR3 bases are TGTGCCAGCAGCGAGACAGGGCTTAATTCACCCCTCCACTTT. Amino acid sequence: CASSETGLNSPLHF.

CDR3 in DNA: TGTGCCAGCAGCCCCGACCCGAGGACAGGGAATGGGTATGGCTACACCTTC. Translated: CASSPDPRTGNGYGYTF. The rearrangement links TRBV7-9 to TRBJ1-2, with 8 bases identical to TRBD1. This CDR3 spans 17 amino acids. CDR1 and CDR2 (germline): SEHNR, FQNEAQ (reference sequence). J gave up 5 bases and V 5 bases, and 16 bases lay outside the gene matches.

J is TRBJ2-7 and V is TRBV11-1, with 7 positions matching TRBD1. Germline loops: CDR1 SGHAT, CDR2 FQDESV (reference sequence). After removal of 3 bases from V and 1 base from J, the junction contained 6 bases not matched to a gene. This CDR3 comprises 15 residues. The CDR3 sequence: CASSLSPGGSYEQYF. CDR3 in DNA: TGTGCCAGCAGCTTGTCCCCAGGGGGATCCTACGAGCAGTACTTC.

This clone showed up just once. This chain joins TRBV7-2 and TRBJ2-3; 7 bases are shared with TRBD1. The CDR3 covers 16 residues. V lost 5 bases and J lost 1; bases outside the gene matches: 9. CDR1 and CDR2 from the germline V gene are SGHTA and FQGNSA. CDR3 nucleotide sequence: TGTGCCAGCAGCCGGATACAGGGGATGCGCACAGATACGCAGTATTTT. It translates to CASSRIQGMRTDTQYF.

The chain recombines TRBV6-5 with TRBJ2-1; D not resolved. This CDR3 contains 10 residues. Trimming shortened V by 9 bases and J by 10 bases, and 10 bases separated the two germline ends. The germline V gene encodes CDR1 MNHEY and CDR2 SVGAGI. CDR3 region: CARILYEQFF. CDR3 sequence (DNA): TGTGCCAGGATCCTATACGAGCAGTTCTTC.

V and J are TRBV6-5 and TRBJ1-5; 7 bases are shared with TRBD1. V gave up 7 bases and J gave up 2 bases; unmatched junction bases: 5. Germline values: CDR1 MNHEY, CDR2 SVGAGI. The CDR3 has 14 amino acids. In DNA, the CDR3 is TGTGCCAGCACCACAGGGGAGGGCAATCAGCCCCAGCATTTT. Residues: CASTTGEGNQPQHF.

CDR3 sequence reads: CASSQTRGISGYTF. CDR3 nucleotide sequence: TGTGCCAGCAGTCAAACCCGCGGTATTAGCGGCTACACCTTC. V is TRBV6-5 and J is TRBJ1-2, with D uncertain. Per germline, CDR1 MNHEY and CDR2 SVGAGI. V gave up 5 bases and J gave up 8 bases, with 18 bases separating them. There are 14 residues in the CDR3.

This clone was detected only a few times. The chain has TRBV6-5 and TRBJ2-5, with D maybe TRBD1 (7 bases). Germline CDR1 is MNHEY and CDR2 is SVGAGI. Trimming shortened V by 4 bases and J by 2 bases, and 11 bases separated the two germline ends. This CDR3 region has 14 residues. The CDR3 here is CASSSQGRQETQYF. The CDR3 bases are TGTGCCAGCAGTTCACAGGGGAGGCAAGAGACCCAGTACTTC.

Of note for this clone: This sample also contains other DNA sequences that code for the same CDR3. J is TRBJ2-5 and V is TRBV5-4, with D tentatively TRBD2 (5 bases). The CDR3 totals 14 residues. The germline gives CDR1 SGHNT, CDR2 YYREEE (reference sequence). V was clipped by 2 bases and J by 4 bases, with 12 bases between them. The CDR3 sequence: CASSLGGLGETQYF. DNA for the CDR3: TGTGCCAGCAGCTTAGGCGGGCTGGGAGAGACCCAGTACTTC.

This clone has more than one count but fewer than ten. The chain has TRBV7-2 and TRBJ2-5; 8 positions agree with TRBD2. This CDR3 has 17 residues. The V and J ends lost 4 bases and 5 bases, in that order; junction bases with no gene match: 15. Germline CDR1 reads SGHTA; CDR2 reads FQGNSA. CDR3 loop: CASSYGRGRLFRETQYF. CDR3 sequence (DNA): TGTGCCAGCAGCTACGGGAGGGGCCGCCTTTTCAGGGAGACCCAGTACTTC.

The V call is TRBV11-3, the J call TRBJ2-1; 7 bases are a match to TRBD1. Germline V gene sequence: CDR1 SGHNT, CDR2 YENEEA. CDR3 size: 15 residues. After removal of 6 bases from V and 6 bases from J, the junction contained 11 bases not matched to a gene. CDR3 coding DNA: TGTGCCAGCAGTTACGGGACAGCGACCTCCAATGAGCAGTTCTTC. This translates into CASSYGTATSNEQFF.